This entry lists 7 T cell receptor beta chains sequenced from one sample in a study of T cell responses to AZD1222 COVID-19 vaccine (dated by TCRdb to the early 2020s). Library construction relied on the immunoSEQ multiplex PCR assay. Here the immuneACCESS table is served through TCRdb, limited to in-frame sequences with V and J called. Missing clones are a known gap in these copies; in checked studies unresolved V genes cover under half, and the rest lacks a known reason. The sample has about 150,000 clones on record, around 90% of them singletons. The leading ten clones occupy around 5.4% of the sample. Taken with the paper, the label for time point translates to: baseline before first vaccination. Sample: peripheral blood, taken on day 0 of AZD1222 vaccination. The receptors here all came from an adult in good health.

The chain combines TRBV27 with TRBJ1-1, with no clear D. Trimming removed 5 bases at V and 4 bases at J, with 8 bases between. CDR1 is MNHEY and CDR2 is SMNVEV in the germline V gene (reference sequence). The CDR3 is 12 residues long. CDR3 in DNA: TGTGCCAGCAGTGGCCCGAGCACTGAAGCTTTCTTT. It is translated as CASSGPSTEAFF.

V and J are TRBV19 and TRBJ2-2; D possibly matches TRBD1 or TRBD2 (5 bases each). The germline gives CDR1 LNHDA, CDR2 SQIVND (reference sequence). The CDR3 is 15 residues long. V shed 7 bases and J shed 0 bases, with 12 bases lying between them. CDR3 sequence: CASTPGPSNTGELFF. Here the CDR3 DNA reads TGTGCCAGTACCCCGGGGCCTTCGAACACCGGGGAGCTGTTTTTT. The full variable domain, completed using reference TRBV19 and TRBJ2-2, is DGGITQSPKYLFRKEGQNVTLSCEQNLNHDAMYWYRQDPGQGLRLIYYSQIVNDFQKGDIAEGYSVSREKKESFPLTVTSAQKNPTAFYLCASTPGPSNTGELFFGEGSRLTVL.

J is TRBJ2-7 and V is TRBV7-2; 7 bases agree with TRBD2. This CDR3 has 17 residues. V gave up 1 base and J gave up 3 bases; unmatched junction bases: 12. Germline CDR1 reads SGHTA; CDR2 reads FQGNSA. The CDR3 here is CASSLVSWGGENYEQYF. The CDR3 bases are TGTGCCAGCAGCTTAGTTTCGTGGGGAGGGGAGAACTACGAGCAGTACTTC. The whole variable domain, filled in from reference TRBV7-2 and TRBJ2-7, reads GAGVSQSPSNKVTEKGKDVELRCDPISGHTALYWYRQSLGQGLEFLIYFQGNSAPDKSGLPSDRFSAERTGGSVSTLTIQRTQQEDSAVYLCASSLVSWGGENYEQYFGPGTRLTVT.

This clone was seen only a few times. The chain is built from TRBV18 and TRBJ1-4; the D gene is possibly TRBD1 (5 bases). Germline-derived CDR1 and CDR2 are KGHSH and LQKENI. This CDR3 region has 13 residues. Trimming left V 6 bases short and J 5 bases short, with 10 bases between. Written as DNA, the CDR3 is TGTGCCAGCTCCCGGGACGCAAATGAAAAACTGTTTTTT. As protein: CASSRDANEKLFF.

In its sample, this clone was seen a few times. The chain recombines TRBV7-9 with TRBJ1-6; weak D call: TRBD1 (5 bases). Germline V lookup: CDR1 SEHNR, CDR2 FQNEAQ (reference sequence). V was cut by 1 base and J by 10 bases, with 8 bases left in between. The CDR3 extends over 13 amino acids. DNA of the CDR3: TGTGCCAGCAGCTTAGAGGGGAACTCACCCCTCCACTTT. Protein: CASSLEGNSPLHF.

The CDR3 DNA follows: TGTGCCAGCAGCTTAGCGCCGGGACCCCGGGGGACCCAGTACTTC. Its translation: CASSLAPGPRGTQYF. The chain couples TRBV7-2 to TRBJ2-5; D tentatively fits TRBD1 or TRBD2 (5 bases each). The germline CDR1 and CDR2 sequences are SGHTA and FQGNSA. The germline V and J ends were trimmed by 0 bases and 7 bases, with 15 bases remaining between them. This CDR3 is built from 15 residues.

The J gene is TRBJ1-2, the V gene TRBV19; D gene uncertain. Between the trimmed V and J ends, which lost 6 bases and 5 bases, there was a span of 13 bases. The germline CDR1 and CDR2 sequences are LNHDA and SQIVND (reference sequence). This CDR3 contains 13 residues. The CDR3 coding sequence is TGTGCCAGTAGCCAACAGAATTCTTATGGCTACACCTTC. Translating it yields CASSQQNSYGYTF.